One and the same sample provided the 8 T cell receptor beta chains below, sequenced in a study of cytomegalovirus exposure and HLA in healthy donors. With 60 Vbeta and 13 Jbeta primers, the PCR was carried out. Sequencing was performed with immunoSEQ multiplex PCR; in TCRdb, only in-frame clones are kept and a portion is missing. Found here are around 99,000 clones, over 75% of them singletons; the top ten hold under 7.5%. Sequencing input: PBMCs. The receptors here all came from a middle-aged man in good health and CMV-seropositive.

The sample holds one count of this clone. The V call is TRBV7-2, the J call TRBJ1-2, with D perhaps matching TRBD1 (5 bases). CDR3 length: 17 amino acids. V lost 5 bases and J 8 bases, leaving 27 bases between the germline ends. Germline lookup yields CDR1 SGHTA and CDR2 FQGNSA. Here the CDR3 reads CASSLSRGVGQEHGYTF. DNA of the CDR3: TGTGCCAGCAGCCTTTCCCGGGGGGTGGGGCAGGAGCACGGCTACACCTTC.

The chain links TRBV18 to TRBJ2-7; maybe TRBD2 (6 bases). CDR3 length equals 12 residues. V was pared by 0 bases and J by 12 bases, with 12 bases between. CDR1 and CDR2 (germline): KGHSH, LQKENI. CDR3 residues: CASSPPDGGGYF. CDR3 in DNA: TGTGCCAGCTCACCACCGGACGGGGGAGGGTACTTC.

This clone has a single count. The V call is TRBV27, the J call TRBJ2-5; the D gene is possibly TRBD1 (6 bases). V lost 5 bases, J lost 5 bases, and 24 bases lay in between. Germline V CDR1 and CDR2: MNHEY, SMNVEV (reference sequence). The CDR3 totals 17 residues. As DNA, the CDR3 is TGTGCCAGCAGTAGGGGGATGAGGGGCATGAGTCTGGAGACCCAGTACTTC. Its protein product is CASSRGMRGMSLETQYF.

The chain joins TRBV12-5 to TRBJ1-1, with D maybe TRBD1 (5 bases). Per the germline V gene, CDR1 is LGHNT and CDR2 is FRNRAP. CDR3 length: 15 residues. V lost 6 bases and J lost 7, with 21 bases in between. This chain's CDR3 is CASGPTTGYAGEAFF. The CDR3 DNA reads as TGTGCTAGTGGACCTACAACAGGATATGCCGGTGAAGCTTTCTTT.

This clone was observed a handful of times. The chain uses TRBV6-1 and TRBJ1-1; TRBD1 agrees at 8 bases. The ends lost 4 bases at V and 3 bases at J; junction bases unmatched: 4. The CDR3 has 14 amino acids. CDR1 and CDR2 from the germline V gene are MNHNS and SASEGT. The CDR3 spells CASSAGQGHTEAFF. The CDR3 DNA is TGTGCCAGCAGTGCCGGACAGGGACACACTGAAGCTTTCTTT.

The chain joins TRBV7-3 to TRBJ1-1, with 9 positions matching TRBD1. The V segment lost 2 bases and the J segment 6 bases; nucleotides outside the gene matches: 16. Germline CDR1 and CDR2: SGHTA and FQGTGA. This CDR3 comprises 18 residues. CDR3: CASSLWGPGQGQNPEAFF. The CDR3 DNA reads TGTGCCAGCAGCTTATGGGGACCGGGACAGGGACAAAACCCTGAAGCTTTCTTT. The complete variable domain, with remaining parts taken from reference TRBV7-3 and TRBJ1-1, reads GAGVSQTPSNKVTEKGKYVELRCDPISGHTALYWYRQSLGQGPEFLIYFQGTGAADDSGLPNDRFFAVRPEGSVSTLKIQRTERGDSAVYLCASSLWGPGQGQNPEAFFGQGTRLTVV.

This chain joins TRBV2 and TRBJ2-3; 7 bases align to TRBD1. The germline gives CDR1 SNHLY, CDR2 FYNNEI. The CDR3 runs 15 residues. V lost 5 bases and J lost 4; bases outside the gene matches: 9. The CDR3 loop reads CASSSDRLLADTQYF. CDR3 bases: TGTGCCAGCAGTTCGGACAGGCTTCTCGCAGATACGCAGTATTTT.

The rearrangement joins TRBV6-5 to TRBJ1-6; D may be TRBD1 (6 bases). Trimming removed 10 bases at V and 7 bases at J, with 14 bases between. In germline, CDR1 is MNHEY, CDR2 SVGAGI. The CDR3 consists of 13 residues. The chain's CDR3 is CATSDRRNSPLHF. As DNA, the CDR3 is TGTGCCACCAGCGACAGGCGGAATTCACCCCTCCACTTT.